The 27 T cell receptor beta chains reported below all come from one sample, sequenced in a study of blood T cell repertoires in COVID-19. The table came from immunoSEQ multiplex PCR; TCRdb's copy has only in-frame clones and leaves some out. Here the sample spans 350,000 to 500,000 clones, 85% to 90% being singletons. The sample comprised peripheral blood. All receptors come from a man aged 18 to 30 with COVID-19, enrolled during active disease.

Only one count was recorded for this clone. Here the CDR3 DNA reads TGTGCCAGTGTGCAACTTGGAGAGCTGAACACCGGGGAGCTGTTTTTT. It yields the protein CASVQLGELNTGELFF. V and J are TRBV19 and TRBJ2-2; D is undetermined. The CDR3 is made up of 16 amino acids. Trimming stripped 8 bases from V and 1 base from J, with 17 bases between. Germline V lookup: CDR1 LNHDA, CDR2 SQIVND (reference sequence).

The chain combines TRBV5-8 with TRBJ1-5, with 8 bases aligning to TRBD1. The CDR3 has 15 amino acids. From germline, CDR1 is SGHTS and CDR2 YDEGEE. Trimming at V came to 4 bases and at J to 4 bases, leaving 7 bases not matched to a gene. The CDR3 DNA follows: TGTGCCAGCAGCACCGGGACAGGCCCGAATCAGCCCCAGCATTTT. Amino acid sequence: CASSTGTGPNQPQHF.

The chain has TRBV6-5 and TRBJ2-3; 7 positions match TRBD1. With V trimmed by 4 bases and J by 6 bases, 7 bases remained unmatched. The CDR3 totals 14 residues. Germline CDR1 reads MNHEY; CDR2 reads SVGAGI. CDR3 sequence: CASSLQGTSDTQYF. The CDR3 DNA follows: TGTGCCAGCAGTTTACAGGGGACCTCGGATACGCAGTATTTT.

The gene calls are TRBV2 and TRBJ1-1; possibly TRBD1 for D (6 bases). This CDR3 has 13 amino acids. Germline CDR1 reads SNHLY; CDR2 reads FYNNEI. Trimming stripped 7 bases from V and 1 base from J, with 10 bases between. The CDR3 nucleotides read TGTGCCAGCACCTCGGACAGGAACACTGAAGCTTTCTTT. Its protein product is CASTSDRNTEAFF.

This sequence joins TRBV27 and TRBJ1-2; the match to TRBD1 covers 7 bases. Germline V gives CDR1 MNHEY, CDR2 SMNVEV (reference sequence). V lost 1 base and J lost 4; bases outside the gene matches: 6. The CDR3 covers 15 residues. CDR3 protein: CASSLWGDSLYGYTF. The DNA of the CDR3 is TGTGCCAGCAGTTTATGGGGGGACAGCCTCTATGGCTACACCTTC.

The CDR3 sequence is CASSEYPREGTYNEQFF. The DNA for the CDR3 is TGTGCCAGCAGTGAATATCCCCGGGAGGGGACCTACAATGAGCAGTTCTTC. The chain is built from TRBV2 and TRBJ2-1, with TRBD2 matching 8 bases. CDR3 size: 17 residues. J was trimmed by 2 bases and V by 2 bases; bases with no gene match: 8. Germline V lookup: CDR1 SNHLY, CDR2 FYNNEI. Complete variable domain (other parts from reference TRBV2 and TRBJ2-1): EPEVTQTPSHQVTQMGQEVILRCVPISNHLYFYWYRQILGQKVEFLVSFYNNEISEKSEIFDDQFSVERPDGSNFTLKIRSTKLEDSAMYFCASSEYPREGTYNEQFFGPGTRLTVL.

The V and J genes are TRBV5-1 and TRBJ2-7, with 8 bases aligning to TRBD1. The J segment lost 7 bases and the V segment lost 0 bases, leaving 9 bases of the junction unmatched. The CDR3 extends over 15 amino acids. The V gene's germline CDR1 is SGHRS and CDR2 YFSETQ. The CDR3 sequence is CASSLDGQGGREQYF. CDR3 coding DNA: TGCGCCAGCAGCTTGGATGGACAGGGCGGTAGGGAGCAGTACTTC.

V usage is TRBV21-1 and J usage is TRBJ1-2. TRBV21-1 is reported as a pseudogene. The CDR3 sequence is 15 residues long. In DNA, the CDR3 is TGTGCCAGCAGCATCCCCCGGGGGGTAGTTCTTGGCTACACCTTC. This gives the protein CASSIPRGVVLGYTF.

The CDR3 DNA follows: TGTGCCAGCAGCTTGGGACTGACTAGCCTCCAAGAGACCCAGTACTTC. Translation gives CASSLGLTSLQETQYF. The chain couples TRBV5-4 to TRBJ2-5; 7 bases match TRBD2. The CDR3 has 16 residues. Unmatched junction bases numbered 6, after V lost 0 bases and J lost 1 base. Per the germline V gene, CDR1 is SGHNT and CDR2 is YYREEE (reference sequence).

A remark on this clone: Distinct nucleotide sequences in the sample also encode this CDR3. This chain links TRBV4-2 with TRBJ2-5; D not certain. Deletions cut 0 bases from V and 1 base from J, with 9 bases between. CDR3 length: 15 residues. CDR1 is LGHNA and CDR2 is YNFKEQ in the germline V gene. The CDR3 protein is CASSQDRGSQETQYF. In nucleotides, the CDR3 is TGTGCCAGCAGCCAAGATAGAGGTTCCCAAGAGACCCAGTACTTC.

The chain has TRBV5-1 and TRBJ2-3; tentative D call: TRBD1 (6 bases). CDR3 size: 15 residues. In germline, CDR1 is SGHRS, CDR2 YFSETQ. V lost 4 bases and J 1 base, leaving 13 bases between the germline ends. The CDR3 sequence: CASSRTRGGTDTQYF. In DNA form, the CDR3 reads TGCGCCAGCAGCCGAACCAGGGGCGGCACAGATACGCAGTATTTT.

This clone was found once. The gene calls are TRBV5-1 and TRBJ2-5, with 7 bases that match TRBD2. The CDR3 is made up of 15 amino acids. The V segment lost 3 bases and the J segment 5 bases; nucleotides outside the gene matches: 10. Germline V lookup: CDR1 SGHRS, CDR2 YFSETQ. CDR3 protein: CASSYRRTSRETQYF. The CDR3 DNA reads TGCGCCAGCAGCTACCGAAGGACTAGTCGGGAGACCCAGTACTTC.

The genes are TRBV15 and TRBJ2-1; possible D gene TRBD1, 6 bases. The CDR3 consists of 14 residues. Germline V lookup: CDR1 LNHNV, CDR2 YYDKDF (reference sequence). Trimming removed 5 bases at V and 7 bases at J, with 15 bases between. CDR3 residues: CATSGAQGHNEQFF. CDR3 nucleotides: TGTGCCACCAGCGGGGCGCAGGGGCATAATGAGCAGTTCTTC.

The chain recombines TRBV7-9 with TRBJ1-5; no definite D call. CDR1 is SEHNR and CDR2 is FQNEAQ in the germline V gene (reference sequence). V was trimmed by 1 base and J by 4 bases, leaving 11 bases between them. This CDR3 is built from 15 residues. CDR3 nucleotides: TGTGCCAGCAGCTTAGGGGGAGTTCGTAATCAGCCCCAGCATTTT. Translated, it gives CASSLGGVRNQPQHF. The full variable domain, completed using reference TRBV7-9 and TRBJ1-5, is DTGVSQNPRHKITKRGQNVTFRCDPISEHNRLYWYRQTLGQGPEFLTYFQNEAQLEKSRLLSDRFSAERPKGSFSTLEIQRTEQGDSAMYLCASSLGGVRNQPQHFGDGTRLSIL.

This rearrangement joins TRBV6-5 to TRBJ2-7; D unresolved. Germline V gene lookup returns CDR1 MNHEY and CDR2 SVGAGI. This CDR3 is 15 amino acids long. V was clipped by 0 bases and J by 1 base, with 10 bases between them. DNA of the CDR3: TGTGCCAGCAGTTACTCGTACAGCCCTTCCTACGAGCAGTACTTC. Encoded protein: CASSYSYSPSYEQYF.

This rearrangement joins TRBV30 to TRBJ1-5; TRBD1 matches 7 bases. Per the germline V gene, CDR1 is GTSNPN and CDR2 is SVGIG (reference sequence). V gave up 4 bases and J gave up 4 bases; unmatched junction bases: 7. The CDR3 totals 14 residues. The CDR3 sequence is CAWTRDSNNQPQHF. The CDR3 DNA reads as TGTGCCTGGACGCGGGACAGCAATAATCAGCCCCAGCATTTT.

The rearrangement links TRBV14 to TRBJ1-6; D perhaps matches TRBD1 (6 bases). From germline, CDR1 is SGHDN and CDR2 FVKESK. The length of the CDR3 is 19 residues. The V gene lost 0 bases and the J gene lost 4 bases, with 19 bases spanning the gap. CDR3 DNA sequence: TGTGCCAGCAGCCAAGAGCCCATCTCCGGGACATTTTATAATTCACCCCTCCACTTT. Amino acid sequence: CASSQEPISGTFYNSPLHF.

The V call is TRBV5-4, the J call TRBJ2-5; possibly TRBD2 for D (6 bases). V was pared by 10 bases and J by 2 bases, with 15 bases between. The CDR3 spans 13 residues. CDR1 is SGHNT, CDR2 YYREEE, per germline (reference sequence). The CDR3 DNA reads as TGTGCCGGGGGGAGCGAACATCAAGAGACCCAGTACTTC. Residues: CAGGSEHQETQYF.

J is TRBJ2-3 and V is TRBV11-2; D is unresolved. From germline, CDR1 is SGHAT and CDR2 FQNNGV. Trimming pared 5 bases from V and 9 bases from J, leaving 15 bases between. This CDR3 has 13 amino acids. This CDR3 reads CASSLRVARTQYF. For the CDR3, the DNA is TGTGCCAGCAGCCTCCGGGTTGCACGGACGCAGTATTTT.

This clone occurred once. The chain joins TRBV12-2 to TRBJ2-7; the table's D call TRBD2 went unverified against the DNA. TRBV12-2 is termed a pseudogene. The CDR3 contains 18 residues. As DNA, the CDR3 is TGTGCAAGTCGCTTAGCGCGAGGTGGTAGCGGGGCCTCCTACGAGCAGTACTTC. This gives the protein CASRLARGGSGASYEQYF.

This rearrangement joins TRBV24-1 to TRBJ1-5, with TRBD1 identical over 9 bases. This CDR3 contains 14 residues. CDR1 and CDR2 (germline): KGHDR, SFDVKD. Trimming took 7 bases from V and 1 from J; bases not matched to a gene: 1. CDR3 DNA sequence: TGTGCCACCAGAGACAGGGGGAGCAATCAGCCCCAGCATTTT. This gives the protein CATRDRGSNQPQHF.

The gene calls are TRBV9 and TRBJ2-1; 8 bases match TRBD2. V was clipped by 0 bases and J by 8 bases; unmatched bases: 7. CDR1 is SGDLS, CDR2 YYNGEE, per germline. There are 15 residues in the CDR3. The CDR3 spells CASSVGDSGNDEQFF. The CDR3 DNA follows: TGTGCCAGCAGCGTAGGGGATAGCGGGAACGATGAGCAGTTCTTC.

The chain joins TRBV30 to TRBJ2-1; TRBD1 is a possible D gene (5 bases). The CDR3 has 12 residues. Germline assignment: CDR1 GTSNPN and CDR2 SVGIG (reference sequence). With 1 base removed from V and 5 bases from J, the gap between germline ends came to 6 bases. The CDR3 here is CAWSGQHNEQFF. CDR3 sequence (DNA): TGTGCCTGGAGTGGACAGCACAATGAGCAGTTCTTC. Using reference TRBV30 and TRBJ2-1 for the parts outside the CDR3, the full variable domain is SQTIHQWPATLVQPVGSPLSLECTVEGTSNPNLYWYRQAAGRGLQLLFYSVGIGQISSEVPQNLSASRPQDRQFILSSKKLLLSDSGFYLCAWSGQHNEQFFGPGTRLTVL.

The rearrangement joins TRBV3-1 (or the pseudogene TRBV3-2) to TRBJ1-1; D unresolved. The germline V gene encodes CDR1 LGHDT and CDR2 YNNKEL (reference sequence). With 4 bases removed from V and 6 bases from J, the gap between germline ends came to 12 bases. This CDR3 is built from 13 residues. The CDR3 spells CASSPGNGAEAFF. The CDR3 DNA follows: TGTGCCAGCAGCCCCGGGAATGGCGCTGAAGCTTTCTTT.

This chain connects TRBV20-1 to TRBJ1-5; D is unresolved. V was pared by 3 bases and J by 1 base, with 10 bases between. CDR1 is DFQATT, CDR2 SNEGSKA, per germline (reference sequence). The CDR3 sequence is 14 residues long. The DNA for the CDR3 is TGCAGTGCTAGTAGAGGGATGAGCAATCAGCCCCAGCATTTT. Its protein is CSASRGMSNQPQHF.

The chain is built from TRBV5-4 and TRBJ2-1; 11 positions agree with TRBD1. Trimming removed 3 bases from V and 9 bases from J; junction bases left unmatched: 5. Germline V gene lookup returns CDR1 SGHNT and CDR2 YYREEE (reference sequence). The CDR3 totals 14 residues. Here the CDR3 reads CASSSGTGGVEQFF. CDR3 coding DNA: TGTGCCAGCAGCTCCGGGACAGGGGGAGTTGAGCAGTTCTTC.

The rearrangement joins TRBV27 to TRBJ2-7; D unclear. The ends were cut back, 0 bases at V and 3 bases at J, with 12 bases in the middle. In germline, CDR1 is MNHEY, CDR2 SMNVEV (reference sequence). The CDR3 has 15 amino acids. Here the CDR3 DNA reads TGTGCCAGCAGTTTATCTGCCGGGTCCCACTACGAGCAGTACTTC. Residues: CASSLSAGSHYEQYF.